The clone carrying this T cell receptor beta chain showed up many times. This sample was taken from a study of T cells in Graves' hyperthyroidism and ophthalmopathy. The V gene's germline CDR1 is KGHSH and CDR2 LQKENI. The CDR3 is 15 amino acids. Losses at the gene ends were 3 bases for V and 4 bases for J; bases not matched to a gene: 8. Amplification yielded TCR beta CDR3 regions, with RNA transcripts as the source. First-round RT-PCR targeting the TCR CDR3 was performed with the HTBI primer set. Via MiXCR, TCRdb re-called the multiplex PCR reads, giving one row per CDR3 protein. The repertoire holds about 420,000 distinct CDR3 sequences, with roughly 14% as singletons.

This chain joins TRBV18 and TRBJ1-2, with 7 bases aligning to TRBD1. The specimen was blood. This sequence was found in a woman between 18 and 30 years old with Graves' hyperthyroidism. This chain's CDR3 is CASSPSFDRAYGYTF. Written as DNA, the CDR3 is TGTGCCAGCTCACCCTCATTCGACAGGGCCTATGGCTACACCTTC.